The 24 T cell receptor beta chains listed next were all sequenced from one sample in a study of T cell changes during pregnancy in multiple sclerosis. Data came from immunoSEQ multiplex PCR; TCRdb stores just in-frame clones and leaves some out. The sample carries around 73,000 clones, 85% to 95% recorded once. The sample here was peripheral blood, taken in the third trimester of pregnancy. The receptors derive from a female donor in good health, enrolled as a control in a pregnancy study.

The rearrangement uses TRBV15 and TRBJ1-2, with D hard to call. CDR1 and CDR2 (germline): LNHNV, YYDKDF (reference sequence). V dropped 0 bases and J dropped 8 bases, with 22 bases sitting between them. The CDR3 runs to 17 residues. The CDR3: CATSRDRVAALTGGYTF. The CDR3 DNA reads as TGTGCCACCAGCAGAGATCGAGTGGCAGCGCTGACGGGAGGCTACACCTTC.

The chain employs TRBV29-1 and TRBJ2-1; TRBD2 might be the D (5 bases). CDR3 length: 13 residues. Germline V lookup: CDR1 SQVTM, CDR2 ANQGSEA. The V end lost 4 bases, the J end lost 7 bases, and 14 bases lay between the germline ends. The CDR3 spells CSVGELELNEQFF. CDR3 in DNA: TGCAGCGTTGGGGAGCTAGAATTAAATGAGCAGTTCTTC.

The chain has TRBV29-1 and TRBJ2-5; D not certain. The CDR3 has 11 residues. The V and J ends lost 7 bases and 2 bases respectively, with 8 bases between them. Germline V lookup: CDR1 SQVTM, CDR2 ANQGSEA. CDR3 region: CSAGEQETQYF. The CDR3 coding sequence is TGCAGCGCAGGCGAGCAAGAGACCCAGTACTTC.

The chain is built from TRBV7-2 and TRBJ1-4; D may be TRBD1 (6 bases). Trimming took off 0 bases at V and 5 bases at J, with 25 bases between the two ends. CDR1 and CDR2 (germline): SGHTA, FQGNSA. This CDR3 spans 20 amino acids. The DNA for the CDR3 is TGTGCCAGCAGCTTAGCCACAGGGCCGTTTTTGGATACCTTAAATGAAAAACTGTTTTTT. Translation gives CASSLATGPFLDTLNEKLFF.

This chain joins TRBV28 and TRBJ1-5; 10 nucleotides match TRBD1. The CDR3 totals 15 residues. In germline, CDR1 is MDHEN, CDR2 SYDVKM. Trimming at V came to 6 bases and at J to 6 bases, leaving 8 bases not matched to a gene. For the CDR3, the DNA is TGTGCCAGCAGGGCCGGGACAGGGGAGAGTCAGCCCCAGCATTTT. This codes for CASRAGTGESQPQHF.

The CDR3 DNA follows: TGCGCCAGCAGCGTTACAGGGAAGGCTGGAAACACCATATATTTT. Its translation is CASSVTGKAGNTIYF. The V gene is TRBV5-1, the J gene TRBJ1-3; tentative D call: TRBD1 (6 bases). The germline CDR1 and CDR2 sequences are SGHRS and YFSETQ. The V end was cut by 4 bases, the J end by 2 bases, with 13 bases between. The CDR3 contains 15 residues.

The chain carries TRBV7-8 and TRBJ2-7, with D possibly matching TRBD1 (5 bases). CDR1 and CDR2 (germline): SGHVS, FQNEAQ. The CDR3 runs 14 residues. V lost 3 bases, J lost 2 bases, and 11 bases lay in between. CDR3: CASSFAGHTYEQYF. CDR3 nucleotide sequence: TGTGCCAGCAGCTTCGCCGGACACACCTACGAGCAGTACTTC. Variable domain in full (rest from reference TRBV7-8 and TRBJ2-7): GAGVSQSPRYKVAKRGQDVALRCDPISGHVSLFWYQQALGQGPEFLTYFQNEAQLDKSGLPSDRFFAERPEGSVSTLKIQRTQQEDSAVYLCASSFAGHTYEQYFGPGTRLTVT.

V and J are TRBV28 and TRBJ2-7; 7 bases line up with TRBD1. The germline gives CDR1 MDHEN, CDR2 SYDVKM. The CDR3 has 14 amino acids. V trimming: 6 bases; J trimming: 5 bases; junction bases outside the gene matches: 10. The CDR3 protein is CASRGRDRVHEQYF. In nucleotides, the CDR3 is TGTGCCAGCAGGGGCCGAGACAGGGTCCACGAGCAGTACTTC.

CDR3 bases: TGTGCCAGTAGTATTTTGGGGGCTCGGACTGAAGCTTTCTTT. Translated, it gives CASSILGARTEAFF. The rearrangement uses TRBV19 and TRBJ1-1, with D tentatively TRBD1 (6 bases). The CDR3 length is 14 residues. Germline V CDR1 and CDR2: LNHDA, SQIVND (reference sequence). The V and J ends lost 3 bases and 5 bases respectively, with 13 bases between them.

This chain uses TRBV5-6 with TRBJ1-5; D perhaps matches TRBD1 (6 bases). This CDR3 comprises 16 residues. The V end was cut by 4 bases, the J end by 3 bases, with 17 bases between. The germline V gene has CDR1 SGHDT and CDR2 YYEEEE. CDR3 region: CASSIWTAFPNQPQHF. DNA of the CDR3: TGTGCCAGCAGCATCTGGACAGCCTTTCCCAATCAGCCCCAGCATTTT.

This chain connects TRBV10-3 to TRBJ1-6, with 7 bases fitting TRBD1. J lost 13 bases, V lost 5 bases, and 8 bases had no gene match. The CDR3 length is 13 residues. Germline V gene lookup returns CDR1 ENHRY and CDR2 SYGVKD. The CDR3 loop reads CAISQDRAGPLHF. The CDR3 DNA reads as TGTGCCATCAGTCAAGACAGGGCTGGGCCCCTCCACTTT.

J is TRBJ1-5 and V is TRBV28; 7 bases are shared with TRBD1. Germline loops: CDR1 MDHEN, CDR2 SYDVKM. The CDR3 is 15 amino acids. J lost 4 bases, V lost 0 bases, and 3 bases had no gene match. This CDR3 reads CASSLWGTENQPQHF. In DNA form, the CDR3 reads TGTGCCAGCAGTTTATGGGGGACAGAGAATCAGCCCCAGCATTTT.

The chain employs TRBV19 and TRBJ1-5; TRBD1 might be the D (5 bases). V gave up 5 bases and J gave up 6 bases, with 14 bases separating them. This CDR3 is 14 amino acids long. Germline V CDR1 and CDR2: LNHDA, SQIVND (reference sequence). The CDR3 nucleotides read TGTGCCAGTAGTCCTACTGGGGGGGTTCAGCCCCAGCATTTT. This codes for CASSPTGGVQPQHF.

The chain uses TRBV27 and TRBJ1-1; D ambiguous. This CDR3 region has 15 residues. Trimming left V 4 bases short and J 6 bases short, with 18 bases between. CDR1 is MNHEY, CDR2 SMNVEV, per germline (reference sequence). CDR3 DNA: TGTGCCAGCAGTTCTCCCGTCACCCGGGGAGCTGAAGCTTTCTTT. Translated, it gives CASSSPVTRGAEAFF.

This chain connects TRBV7-6 to TRBJ2-3; TRBD2 matches 7 bases. Germline loops: CDR1 SGHVS, CDR2 FNYEAQ. J lost 1 base, V lost 1 base, and 11 bases had no gene match. The CDR3 has 18 amino acids. This CDR3 is CASSLDPWGAGRTDTQYF. The DNA of the CDR3 is TGTGCCAGCAGCTTAGACCCGTGGGGAGCGGGACGCACAGATACGCAGTATTTT.

The gene calls are TRBV11-2 and TRBJ1-4; 8 positions agree with TRBD1. The CDR3 loop spans 15 amino acids. Germline V gene sequence: CDR1 SGHAT, CDR2 FQNNGV. Unmatched junction bases numbered 6, after V lost 1 base and J lost 8 bases. The CDR3 here is CASSLGPGGQEKLFF. The CDR3 DNA reads TGTGCCAGCAGCTTAGGGCCAGGGGGCCAAGAAAAACTGTTTTTT.

J is TRBJ2-7 and V is TRBV9; D is unclear. CDR3 length: 14 residues. The ends were cut back, 4 bases at V and 2 bases at J, with 13 bases in the middle. CDR1 is SGDLS, CDR2 YYNGEE, per germline. The CDR3 nucleotides read TGTGCCAGCAGCCCCCAATCTGAGGCCTACGAGCAGTACTTC. Protein product: CASSPQSEAYEQYF. The complete variable domain, with remaining parts taken from reference TRBV9 and TRBJ2-7, reads DSGVTQTPKHLITATGQRVTLRCSPRSGDLSVYWYQQSLDQGLQFLIQYYNGEERAKGNILERFSAQQFPDLHSELNLSSLELGDSALYFCASSPQSEAYEQYFGPGTRLTVT.

V is TRBV29-1 and J is TRBJ1-1; TRBD1 is a possible D gene (5 bases). This CDR3 comprises 12 residues. V dropped 3 bases and J dropped 4 bases, with 9 bases sitting between them. In germline, CDR1 is SQVTM, CDR2 ANQGSEA. In nucleotides, the CDR3 is TGCAGCGTTGACAGGGAGGGCACTGAAGCTTTCTTT. Translating gives CSVDREGTEAFF.

On this clone: Its ends do not fully match the called genes, so a read error is possible. This chain joins TRBV9 and TRBJ1-2, with 8 bases lining up with TRBD1. The CDR3 extends over 12 amino acids. Germline CDR1 and CDR2: SGDLS and YYNGEE. CDR3 DNA: TGTGCCAGCACCGTAGGGACAGGTGGCTACACCTTC. Its protein product is CASTVGTGGYTF.

The J gene is TRBJ2-1, the V gene TRBV27, with D unresolved. Germline V gives CDR1 MNHEY, CDR2 SMNVEV (reference sequence). This CDR3 has 17 amino acids. Deletions cut 5 bases from V and 5 bases from J, with 22 bases between. CDR3 coding DNA: TGTGCCAGCAGTCCCCAAGGAGCCCCGAAGGTGGACAATGAGCAGTTCTTC. As protein: CASSPQGAPKVDNEQFF.

This clone came up once. The chain links TRBV28 to TRBJ1-6; D is undetermined. The V and J ends lost 1 base and 10 bases respectively, with 8 bases between them. This CDR3 has 13 residues. Germline CDR1 reads MDHEN; CDR2 reads SYDVKM. This chain's CDR3 is CASSLSGGSPLHF. In nucleotides, the CDR3 is TGTGCCAGCAGTTTATCGGGCGGGTCACCCCTCCACTTT.

The gene calls are TRBV7-3 and TRBJ2-1, with D uncertain. CDR1 and CDR2 from the germline V gene are SGHTA and FQGTGA. The CDR3 length is 14 residues. The V end was cut by 8 bases, the J end by 2 bases, with 13 bases between. CDR3 bases: TGTGCCAGCTGCGAGCCGCCCGCCTACAATGAGCAGTTCTTC. It specifies CASCEPPAYNEQFF.

The chain is built from TRBV11-2 and TRBJ2-3; 8 nucleotides line up with TRBD2. The V and J ends lost 1 base and 4 bases, in that order; junction bases with no gene match: 7. Germline CDR1 SGHAT, CDR2 FQNNGV. The length of the CDR3 is 16 residues. The CDR3 nucleotides read TGTGCCAGCAGCTTAGTGACGGGGGGGAGAGCAGATACGCAGTATTTT. It codes for CASSLVTGGRADTQYF.

This rearrangement joins TRBV13 to TRBJ1-3; TRBD1 aligns across 7 bases. V gave up 5 bases and J gave up 4 bases; unmatched junction bases: 11. Germline values: CDR1 PRHDT, CDR2 FYEKMQ (reference sequence). The length of the CDR3 is 16 residues. CDR3 DNA sequence: TGTGCCAGCAGCAATCTATCGACAGGGTACGGAAACACCATATATTTT. Amino acids: CASSNLSTGYGNTIYF.